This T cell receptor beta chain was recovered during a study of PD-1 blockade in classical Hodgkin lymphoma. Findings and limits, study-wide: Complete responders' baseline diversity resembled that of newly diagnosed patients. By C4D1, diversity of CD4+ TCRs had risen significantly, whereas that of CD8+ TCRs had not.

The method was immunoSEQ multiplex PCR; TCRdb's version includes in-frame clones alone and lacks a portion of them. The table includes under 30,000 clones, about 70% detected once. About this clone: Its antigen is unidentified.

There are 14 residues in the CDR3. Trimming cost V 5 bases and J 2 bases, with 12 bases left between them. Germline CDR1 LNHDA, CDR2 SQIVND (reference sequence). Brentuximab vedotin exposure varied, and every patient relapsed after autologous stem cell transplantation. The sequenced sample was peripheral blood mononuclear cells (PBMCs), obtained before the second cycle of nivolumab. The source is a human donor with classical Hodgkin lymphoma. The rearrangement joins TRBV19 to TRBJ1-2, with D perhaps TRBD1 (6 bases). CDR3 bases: TGTGCCAGTAGTTCCGGACAGCACAACTATGGCTACACCTTC. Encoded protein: CASSSGQHNYGYTF.